Each of the 9 T cell receptor beta chains below was sequenced from the same sample in a study of T cell repertoires in cytomegalovirus infection. Via MiXCR, TCRdb re-called the reads, giving one row per CDR3 protein. The table lists hundreds of thousands of distinct CDR3 sequences, under 40% of them singletons. The sequencing sample was made of PBMCs. Every receptor here comes from a human donor in good health (CMV status not recorded). Some clones in this sample may be carry-over from other donors' samples.

This clonotype was observed a few times. The rearrangement uses TRBV19 and TRBJ1-1; D not resolved. There are 10 residues in the CDR3. Germline values: CDR1 LNHDA, CDR2 SQIVND (reference sequence). The germline V and J ends were trimmed by 3 bases and 7 bases, with 3 bases remaining between them. CDR3 region: CASSMGEAFF. CDR3 nucleotide sequence: TGTGCCAGTAGTATGGGTGAAGCTTTCTTT.

In regard to this clonotype: A much larger clone differs by one base, so this may be a read error. The chain links TRBV28 to TRBJ1-5, with a weak D call TRBD1 (6 bases). CDR1 and CDR2 from the germline V gene are MDHEN and SYDVKM. This CDR3 region has 19 residues. CDR3 region: CASTPNGGVGRGGNQPQNF. DNA for the CDR3: TGTGCCAGCACGCCCAACGGGGGTGTCGGCAGGGGAGGCAATCAGCCCCAGAATTTT.

In the case of this clonotype: Just one base apart from a much larger clone, this may be a read error. The gene calls are TRBV7-2 and TRBJ2-7, with D perhaps TRBD2 (6 bases). This CDR3 region has 13 residues. Germline CDR1 is SGHTA and CDR2 is FQGNSA. The DNA for the CDR3 is TGTGCCAGCAGCTTGGGACTCAACTACGCGCAGTACTTC. This codes for CASSLGLNYAQYF.

Worth noting for this clonotype: The CDR3 ends on some other residue instead of the conserved phenylalanine or tryptophan, so this is likely a read error. The DNA is omitted, as the CDR3 cannot be located on it reliably, and the CDR3 follows TCRdb's listing. V usage is TRBV19 and J usage is TRBJ2-1; the table's D call TRBD1 went unverified against the DNA. CDR1 LNHDA and CDR2 SQIVND come from the germline V gene (reference sequence). The CDR3 adds up to 8 amino acids, both ends counted. The CDR3 loop is CASNHQGR.

The chain carries TRBV4-3 and TRBJ2-2, with 9 bases identical to TRBD2. CDR3 size: 16 residues. Looked up from germline, CDR1 is LGHNA and CDR2 is YSLEER. Losses at the gene ends were 1 base for V and 6 bases for J; bases not matched to a gene: 6. CDR3 amino acids: CASSQGNSGGAGELFF. The CDR3 DNA follows: TGCGCCAGCAGCCAAGGAAATAGCGGGGGCGCCGGGGAGCTGTTTTTT.

Turning to this clonotype: Mismatch with germline at one junction end may stem from a read error. This chain connects TRBV6-8 to TRBJ2-1; 10 nucleotides agree with TRBD1. Germline CDR1 MNHGY, CDR2 SAAAGT. The CDR3 contains 13 residues. The CDR3 nucleotides are TGTGACAGCAGGTGGACAGGGGGCAATGAGCAGTTCTTC. Protein sequence: CDSRWTGGNEQFF.

Regarding this clonotype: A read error may explain this, as a much larger clone is one base away. This chain joins TRBV7-2 and TRBJ2-7; D is unclear. The CDR3 is made up of 13 amino acids. Trimming left V 1 base short and J 6 bases short, with 10 bases between. Germline V lookup: CDR1 SGHTA, CDR2 FQGNSA. The CDR3 here is CASSLDVGVEQYF. The CDR3, as DNA: TGTGCCAGCAGCTTAGACGTCGGAGTCGAGCAGTACTTC.

The CDR3 region is CASSFYPRELFF. In DNA, the CDR3 is TGTGCCAGCAGTTTTTATCCACGGGAGCTGTTTTTT. V usage is TRBV12-3 or TRBV12-4 and J usage is TRBJ2-2; D unclear. V lost 3 bases and J 9 bases, leaving 8 bases between the germline ends. This CDR3 region has 12 residues.

There are a few counts of this clonotype. The V gene is TRBV27, the J gene TRBJ2-5; 11 bases match TRBD2. The CDR3 sequence is 15 residues long. The J segment lost 4 bases and the V segment lost 5 bases, leaving 6 bases of the junction unmatched. Germline CDR1 is MNHEY and CDR2 is SMNVEV (reference sequence). Written as DNA, the CDR3 is TGTGCCAGCAGTACTAGCGGGGGCTCCCCAGAGACCCAGTACTTC. Protein: CASSTSGGSPETQYF.